The source of this T cell receptor (beta chain) is a study of CD8+ T cells in alopecia areata. Looking at the study overall: A 6-month off-drug phase came after tofacitinib, which had lasted 6 to 18 months.

cDNA reverse transcribed from extracted RNA served as the sequencing template. The assay was immunoSEQ multiplex PCR, and TCRdb's table has in-frame clones only and misses some. Among fewer than 150,000 clones, 58% were seen once, and the ten largest hold under 35%. Comments on this clone: The antigen is not known. Other nucleotide sequences from this sample produce the same CDR3.

Treatment reported: oral pan-JAK inhibitor, 5-10 mg twice daily. Findings of the study overall: Normal-skin resident alphabeta T cells also appear among scalp sample sequences.

Germline V gene lookup returns CDR1 GTSNPN and CDR2 SVGIG (reference sequence). CDR3 length: 14 residues. V dropped 2 bases and J dropped 0 bases, with 8 bases sitting between them. The sample was CD8+ T cells sorted from blood, taken at week 4, from a patient treated with tofacitinib. The chain recombines TRBV30 with TRBJ2-1, with a tentative D call TRBD2 (5 bases). The sequence was obtained from a human donor with alopecia areata. CDR3 sequence (DNA): TGTGCCTGGAGTCCTGGGAGCTCCTACAATGAGCAGTTCTTC. Protein product: CAWSPGSSYNEQFF. Looking up the rest from reference TRBV30 and TRBJ2-1 gives the full variable domain: SQTIHQWPATLVQPVGSPLSLECTVEGTSNPNLYWYRQAAGRGLQLLFYSVGIGQISSEVPQNLSASRPQDRQFILSSKKLLLSDSGFYLCAWSPGSSYNEQFFGPGTRLTVL.